This TCR beta chain was recorded in a study of blood T cells in healthy people across ages. Study-wide results and limits: Conclusively comparing naive with antigen-experienced cells was impossible with unsorted PBMCs. The fall in TCR beta diversity per million T cells was roughly linear with age. The CMV status of each donor remained undetermined, and this could have confounded shifts in expanded clonotypes.

This clonotype has only a few counts. Its antigen is unidentified. With a J-beta primer mix and a sample-barcoded 5' primer, a second PCR ran roughly 6 to 11 cycles. From the 5' RACE reads, TCRdb called clonotypes with MiXCR, one entry per CDR3 protein. The data contain about 580,000 distinct CDR3 sequences, 40% to 55% of them singletons. CDR3 length equals 15 residues. Trimming removed 6 bases from V and 1 base from J; junction bases left unmatched: 7. What was sequenced was blood. This chain uses TRBV12-3 or TRBV12-4 with TRBJ2-3; 7 bases map to TRBD1. The source of this sequence is an elderly man in good health. CDR3 in DNA: TGTGCCAGCAGCTCCCGACAGGGCCGCACAGATACGCAGTATTTT. Translating gives CASSSRQGRTDTQYF.